This T cell receptor beta chain is from a study of T cell responses to AZD1222 COVID-19 vaccine. This CDR3 comprises 15 residues. The germline V gene has CDR1 LNHDA and CDR2 SQIVND (reference sequence). V lost 4 bases to trimming and J lost 4 bases; unmatched junction nucleotides: 5. The method was immunoSEQ multiplex PCR; TCRdb's version includes in-frame clones alone and lacks a portion of them. The repertoire holds 150,000 to 190,000 clones, with about nine tenths as singletons. In this sample, this clone turned up once. The V and J genes are TRBV19 and TRBJ1-1; the match to TRBD1 covers 11 bases. Sequencing was performed on peripheral blood, taken after recovery from COVID-19. The TCR sequence derives from an adult who had recovered from COVID-19. CDR3 in amino acids: CASSRPGTGGTEAFF. The CDR3 DNA follows: TGTGCCAGTAGTAGACCCGGGACAGGGGGCACTGAAGCTTTCTTT.